Shown below are 10 T cell receptor beta chains from a single sample sequenced in a study of blood T cell repertoires in COVID-19. Generated by immunoSEQ multiplex PCR, the TCRdb table keeps only in-frame clones and is missing some. The sample holds 210,000 or so clones, about 88% seen once. The specimen was peripheral blood. These receptors all stem from a woman between 35 and 50 years old who had recovered from COVID-19.

The gene calls are TRBV6-5 and TRBJ1-2, with D possibly TRBD1 on 6 matching bases. V shed 0 bases and J shed 8 bases, with 16 bases lying between them. Germline V lookup: CDR1 MNHEY, CDR2 SVGAGI. This CDR3 is 15 amino acids long. The CDR3 spells CASSYSGAGYGGYTF. The CDR3 DNA is TGTGCCAGCAGTTACTCGGGGGCCGGGTATGGAGGCTACACCTTC.

V and J are TRBV18 and TRBJ1-2, with TRBD1 matching over 11 bases. This CDR3 is 17 amino acids long. CDR1 KGHSH and CDR2 LQKENI come from the germline V gene. V lost 3 bases and J lost 6; bases outside the gene matches: 12. CDR3 protein: CASSPRPPGQGVDGYTF. The DNA for the CDR3 is TGTGCCAGCTCACCGAGACCACCGGGACAGGGGGTGGATGGCTACACCTTC.

This chain joins TRBV7-2 and TRBJ2-1, with 10 bases aligning to TRBD2. Germline lookup yields CDR1 SGHTA and CDR2 FQGNSA. V shed 5 bases, J shed 0 bases, and the junction held 10 bases outside the gene matches. CDR3 length: 18 amino acids. The CDR3 nucleotides read TGTGCCAGCAGCAAAGTTGCGGCTAGCGGGAGCTCCTACAATGAGCAGTTCTTC. It encodes CASSKVAASGSSYNEQFF.

A single count supports this clone. The chain links TRBV6-2 or TRBV6-3 to TRBJ2-1; 7 nucleotides match TRBD2. The CDR3 runs 15 residues. V trimming: 2 bases; J trimming: 14 bases; junction bases outside the gene matches: 15. The V gene's germline CDR1 is MNHEY and CDR2 SVGEGT. CDR3 nucleotides: TGTGCCAGCAGTTACGAGGCTAGCGGCCCGAGTTTGGAGTTCTTC. The encoded protein is CASSYEASGPSLEFF.

The chain joins TRBV27 to TRBJ2-3, with 13 bases that match TRBD2. This CDR3 has 15 amino acids. The junction had 8 bases not matched to a gene; V was cut back by 6 bases and J by 8 bases. The germline CDR1 and CDR2 sequences are MNHEY and SMNVEV (reference sequence). The CDR3 DNA reads TGTGCCAGCAGCGCCAGGACTAGCGGGAGTGGTACGCAGTATTTT. Amino acids: CASSARTSGSGTQYF.

The rearrangement joins TRBV30 to TRBJ2-5; possibly TRBD1 for D (5 bases). CDR3 length equals 13 residues. The V gene lost 2 bases and the J gene lost 2 bases, with 9 bases spanning the gap. CDR1 and CDR2 (germline): GTSNPN, SVGIG (reference sequence). The CDR3 protein is CAWSIQAQETQYF. The CDR3 DNA reads as TGTGCCTGGAGTATACAGGCACAAGAGACCCAGTACTTC. Full variable domain (rest looked up from reference TRBV30 and TRBJ2-5): SQTIHQWPATLVQPVGSPLSLECTVEGTSNPNLYWYRQAAGRGLQLLFYSVGIGQISSEVPQNLSASRPQDRQFILSSKKLLLSDSGFYLCAWSIQAQETQYFGPGTRLLVL.

In its sample, this clone was seen a few times. The gene calls are TRBV7-8 and TRBJ1-5, with 7 bases identical to TRBD1. The germline gives CDR1 SGHVS, CDR2 FQNEAQ. V shed 5 bases and J 9 bases; nucleotides not matched to a gene: 13. There are 15 residues in the CDR3. The CDR3 loop reads CASSARQGPSVPQHF. CDR3 nucleotides: TGTGCCAGCAGCGCACGACAGGGTCCTTCAGTGCCCCAGCATTTT.

The chain uses TRBV19 and TRBJ2-7; D possibly corresponds to TRBD2 (6 bases). The CDR3 sequence is 12 residues long. Deletions cut 5 bases from V and 5 bases from J, with 10 bases between. CDR1 and CDR2 from the germline V gene are LNHDA and SQIVND (reference sequence). The CDR3 spells CASSHGRDEQYF. For the CDR3, the DNA is TGTGCCAGTAGTCACGGGAGAGACGAGCAGTACTTC.

V gene TRBV7-6 combines with J gene TRBJ2-2, with TRBD1 matching over 11 bases. This CDR3 region has 16 residues. Germline CDR1 and CDR2: SGHVS and FNYEAQ. Trimming cost V 1 base and J 5 bases; bases outside gene matches: 3. CDR3 nucleotide sequence: TGTGCCAGCAGCTTAGAGGGGACAGGGGGGACCGGGGAGCTGTTTTTT. This translates into CASSLEGTGGTGELFF.

The chain is built from TRBV10-3 and TRBJ1-1; 7 bases match TRBD1. The V gene end was trimmed by 3 bases and the J gene end by 3 bases; junction bases not matched to a gene: 4. The CDR3 extends over 14 amino acids. Per germline, CDR1 ENHRY and CDR2 SYGVKD. CDR3 bases: TGTGCCATCAGTGAAGACAGGGAGGACACTGAAGCTTTCTTT. Translated, it gives CAISEDREDTEAFF.